This is a list of T cell receptor beta chains from one sample in a study of metastatic and nonmetastatic thyroid tumors. TCRdb re-clonotyped the PCR reads through MiXCR. Counted here are about 27,000 clones, around 15% occurring once; the ten biggest clones make up roughly 14%. Sequenced input: blood. Receptors were obtained from a male donor with papillary thyroid cancer or a benign thyroid nodule (not recorded which). Some clones in this sample may be carry-over from other donors' samples. CDR3s include the opening cysteine and the closing phenylalanine or tryptophan.

TRBJ2-5,TRBV6-2/TRBV6-3,CASRDRLVKETQYF
TRBJ1-1,TRBV20-1,CSARRDTHTEAFF
TRBJ2-6,TRBV4-1,CASSQGLLSRSGANVLTF
TRBJ1-4,TRBV6-1,CASRGGDHNEKLFF
TRBJ2-3,TRBV6-4,CASSDGVADTQYF
TRBJ2-1,TRBV28,CASQREGSHNEQFF
TRBJ1-1,TRBV19,CASSMGMNIMMNTEAFF
TRBJ2-7,TRBV11-3,CASSLGKYEQYF
TRBJ1-2,TRBV19,CASGGWKGYTF
TRBJ1-2,TRBV30,CAWDPGGNYGYTF
TRBJ1-1,TRBV3-1,CASSRPSGLNTEAFF
TRBJ2-2,TRBV3-1,CASSPPLHGLAGTYTGELFF
TRBJ2-3,TRBV20-1,CSAGLNPRQGYTDTQYF
TRBJ2-1,TRBV10-3,CATGAPQVLSYNEQFF
TRBJ1-1,TRBV5-6,CASSLRPGDWAFF
TRBJ2-6,TRBV5-1,CASSFGDEDYSGANVLTF
TRBJ2-7,TRBV28,CASSLGGLAGAILQQYF
TRBJ2-1,TRBV7-9,CASSFRDRGFNEQFF
TRBJ1-5,TRBV7-9,CASSRTEGDQPQHF
TRBJ1-3,TRBV30,CAKSQGSGNTIYF
TRBJ2-1,TRBV11-2,CASSLPGPHGRFF
TRBJ1-2,TRBV28,CASGKDRGRLSGYTF
TRBJ2-7,TRBV20-1,CSARDDSGSKYEQYF
TRBJ2-2,TRBV14,CASSLTTGELFF
TRBJ2-1,TRBV19,CASIAGGGLARYEQFF
TRBJ1-5,TRBV2,CASSPGQLSNQPQHF
TRBJ2-7,TRBV14,CASSHGSEQYF
TRBJ2-5,TRBV11-2,CTSSLIGETQYF
TRBJ1-5,TRBV5-1,CASSLDGQGNQPQHF
TRBJ1-2,TRBV13,CASSLRKTGGYGYTF
TRBJ2-1,TRBV6-1,CASSRGRGGGNNEQFF
TRBJ2-3,TRBV5-1,CASSQASTSGTDTQYF
TRBJ2-7,TRBV6-5,CSIRGPEGYEQYF
TRBJ2-7,TRBV9,CASIGLNSHTYEQYF
TRBJ2-7,TRBV2,CASSRDVYDQYF
TRBJ2-1,TRBV28,CASSPLGGSSYNEQFF
TRBJ2-4,TRBV30,CAWSENGAKNIQYF
TRBJ2-7,TRBV27,CASSLNRGQIGEQYF
TRBJ2-1,TRBV6-1,CASTPRRGVVGDEQFF
TRBJ2-7,TRBV3-1,CASSQGGGRGYEQYF
TRBJ2-1,TRBV14,CASSQVSGGVNEQFF
TRBJ2-7,TRBV5-8,CASSLSFGYEQYF
TRBJ2-3,TRBV11-1,CASSPRTSGGDTQYF
TRBJ1-2,TRBV19,CASTLGGNYGYTF
TRBJ2-7,TRBV3-1,CASSLSGAKTSEQYF
TRBJ1-2,TRBV20-1,CSAREAGKSYGYTF
TRBJ1-2,TRBV6-4,CASSAGSYGYTF
TRBJ2-7,TRBV6-1,CASTPLSGRDTYEQYF
TRBJ2-5,TRBV7-2,CASSSRRVQETQYF
TRBJ2-7,TRBV19,CASSMASSSEHYF
TRBJ2-6,TRBV6-2/TRBV6-3,CASTSGTSGANVLTF
TRBJ2-1,TRBV11-1,CASSLGSGIYNEQFF
TRBJ2-6,TRBV5-1,CASSPEEGFLSSGANVLTF
TRBJ1-1,TRBV30,CAWSVYLELGAFF
TRBJ1-1,TRBV12-3/TRBV12-4,CASRRDSGDTEAFF